This TCR beta chain stems from a study of cytomegalovirus exposure and HLA in healthy donors. In the study overall: Falling in the Caucasian-associated ancestry cluster were 81% of 350 to 400 genotyped donors.

This clone was seen only a few times. Antigen unknown. Whole-study findings and limits: By a later analysis, the bulk of CMV-associated TCR beta chains appeared HLA-restricted. Prior analysis indicated that the majority of TCR beta V segments exhibited productivity approximately 87% or approximately 30% of the time.

Vbeta (60) and Jbeta (13) primers were used in the PCR. Profiling relied on immunoSEQ multiplex PCR, and the TCRdb table lists in-frame clones only, not all of them. This sample has approximately 73,000 clones; roughly 71% occur once, and the top ten carry 9.5% to 15%. The V gene lost 1 base and the J gene lost 0 bases, with 16 bases spanning the gap. The germline V gene encodes CDR1 LGHNA and CDR2 YSLEER. CDR3 length: 18 residues. This chain connects TRBV4-3 to TRBJ1-5; D call uncertain. Sequencing input: PBMCs. This TCR came from a man in his sixties or seventies in good health and CMV-seronegative. CDR3: CASSQAPPMAYSNQPQHF. The CDR3 nucleotides read TGCGCCAGCAGCCAAGCCCCCCCGATGGCATATAGCAATCAGCCCCAGCATTTT.